The 5 T cell receptor beta chains listed next were all sequenced from one sample in a study of Tregs in tolerant kidney transplant recipients. Here immunoSEQ multiplex PCR was the method, and the copy in TCRdb shows in-frame clones only, minus some. The profile covers 100,000 to 120,000 clones, with around 91% appearing a single time and nearly 0.35% taken by the ten largest. Sample: CD4+ T cells from blood, taken before the transplant. Receptors originate from a human donor who received a combined kidney and bone marrow transplant.

CDR3 sequence (DNA): TGTGCCAGCAGCCAAGACAGGGGGCCAAACTATGGCTACACCTTC. Translating gives CASSQDRGPNYGYTF. The chain is built from TRBV5-6 and TRBJ1-2; 10 nucleotides align to TRBD1. Germline CDR1 SGHDT, CDR2 YYEEEE. The junction had 5 bases not matched to a gene; V was cut back by 4 bases and J by 2 bases. This CDR3 spans 15 amino acids. The whole variable domain, filled in from reference TRBV5-6 and TRBJ1-2, reads DAGVTQSPTHLIKTRGQQVTLRCSPKSGHDTVSWYQQALGQGPQFIFQYYEEEERQRGNFPDRFSGHQFPNYSSELNVNALLLGDSALYLCASSQDRGPNYGYTFGSGTRLTVV.

The genes are TRBV29-1 and TRBJ1-4; D is uncertain. Trimming cost V 6 bases and J 5 bases, with 13 bases left between them. This CDR3 region has 13 residues. The germline V gene has CDR1 SQVTM and CDR2 ANQGSEA. The CDR3 nucleotides read TGCAGCGTCGCAGGTAATTGGAATGAAAAACTGTTTTTT. Its protein is CSVAGNWNEKLFF.

V usage is TRBV7-2 and J usage is TRBJ2-7; TRBD2 might be the D (6 bases). Germline V gene data show CDR1 as SGHTA and CDR2 as FQGNSA. V lost 5 bases and J 3 bases, leaving 11 bases between the germline ends. The CDR3 is 13 amino acids. CDR3 sequence reads: CASSPRLGYEQYF. The CDR3 DNA reads TGTGCCAGCAGCCCGCGACTAGGCTACGAGCAGTACTTC.

This clone was counted once. This chain links TRBV10-3 with TRBJ2-1, with D tentatively TRBD2 (5 bases). Germline V gene sequence: CDR1 ENHRY, CDR2 SYGVKD. Trimming took 0 bases from V and 7 from J, leaving 13 bases between them. CDR3 length: 15 amino acids. The CDR3 spells CAISESVRQRNEQFF. In DNA, the CDR3 is TGTGCCATCAGTGAGTCGGTGCGGCAGCGGAATGAGCAGTTCTTC.

This clone was recorded a few times. The chain has TRBV7-9 and TRBJ1-2; TRBD1 agrees at 11 bases. This CDR3 is 15 amino acids long. Unmatched junction bases numbered 7, after V lost 5 bases and J lost 5 bases. Looked up from germline, CDR1 is SEHNR and CDR2 is FQNEAQ (reference sequence). The CDR3 loop reads CASSRWTGGEYGYTF. As DNA, the CDR3 is TGTGCCAGCAGCCGTTGGACAGGGGGCGAATATGGCTACACCTTC.